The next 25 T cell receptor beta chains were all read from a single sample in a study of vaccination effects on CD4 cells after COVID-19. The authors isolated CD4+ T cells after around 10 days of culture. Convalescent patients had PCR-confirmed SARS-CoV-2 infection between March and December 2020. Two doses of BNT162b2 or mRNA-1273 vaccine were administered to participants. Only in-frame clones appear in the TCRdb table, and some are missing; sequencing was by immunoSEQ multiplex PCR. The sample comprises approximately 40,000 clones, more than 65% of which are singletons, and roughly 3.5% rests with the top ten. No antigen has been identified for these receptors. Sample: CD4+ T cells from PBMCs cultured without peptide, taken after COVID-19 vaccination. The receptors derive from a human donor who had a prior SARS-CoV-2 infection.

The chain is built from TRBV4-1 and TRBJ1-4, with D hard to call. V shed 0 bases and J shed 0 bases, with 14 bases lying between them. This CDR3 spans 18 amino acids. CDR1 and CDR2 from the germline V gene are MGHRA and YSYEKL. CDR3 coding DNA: TGCGCCAGCAGCCAAGATCCTCTTGCGGGGACAACTAATGAAAAACTGTTTTTT. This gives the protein CASSQDPLAGTTNEKLFF.

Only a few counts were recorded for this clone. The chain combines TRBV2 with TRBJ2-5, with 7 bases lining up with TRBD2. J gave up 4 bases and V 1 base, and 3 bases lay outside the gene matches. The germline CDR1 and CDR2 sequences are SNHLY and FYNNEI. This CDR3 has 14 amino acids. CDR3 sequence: CASSEGAGLETQYF. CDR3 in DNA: TGTGCCAGCAGTGAAGGAGCGGGGTTAGAGACCCAGTACTTC.

The CDR3 spells CASSLDWSEEQYF. The CDR3, as DNA: TGTGCCAGCAGCTTGGATTGGTCTGAGGAGCAGTACTTC. The chain links TRBV5-4 to TRBJ2-7; the D is unclear. In germline, CDR1 is SGHNT, CDR2 YYREEE (reference sequence). V dropped 0 bases and J dropped 7 bases, with 11 bases sitting between them. The CDR3 has 13 amino acids. The complete variable domain, with remaining parts taken from reference TRBV5-4 and TRBJ2-7, reads ETGVTQSPTHLIKTRGQQVTLRCSSQSGHNTVSWYQQALGQGPQFIFQYYREEENGRGNFPPRFSGLQFPNYSSELNVNALELDDSALYLCASSLDWSEEQYFGPGTRLTVT.

Here the CDR3 reads CASSATRRGNQPQHF. In DNA form, the CDR3 reads TGTGCCAGCAGCGCTACGCGGAGGGGTAATCAGCCCCAGCATTTT. V usage is TRBV4-2 and J usage is TRBJ1-5; a possible D gene is TRBD1 (5 bases). This CDR3 contains 15 residues. Per germline, CDR1 LGHNA and CDR2 YNFKEQ. Trimming removed 5 bases at V and 4 bases at J, with 15 bases between.

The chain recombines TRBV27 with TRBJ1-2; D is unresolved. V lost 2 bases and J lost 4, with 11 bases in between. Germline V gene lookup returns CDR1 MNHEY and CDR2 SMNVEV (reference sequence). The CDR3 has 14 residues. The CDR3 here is CASSLLGLLYGYTF. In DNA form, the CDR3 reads TGTGCCAGCAGTTTACTCGGACTCCTCTATGGCTACACCTTC.

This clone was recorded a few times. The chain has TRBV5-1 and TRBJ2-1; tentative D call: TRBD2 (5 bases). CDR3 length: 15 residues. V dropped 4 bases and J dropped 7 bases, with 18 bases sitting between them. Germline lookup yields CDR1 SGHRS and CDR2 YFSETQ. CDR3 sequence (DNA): TGCGCCAGCAGCCTGGCGGGCTCGTACGGGAATGAGCAGTTCTTC. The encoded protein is CASSLAGSYGNEQFF.

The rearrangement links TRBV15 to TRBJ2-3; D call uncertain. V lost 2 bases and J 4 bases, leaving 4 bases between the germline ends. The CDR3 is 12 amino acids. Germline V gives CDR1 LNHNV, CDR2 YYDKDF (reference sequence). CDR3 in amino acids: CATSRRSDTQYF. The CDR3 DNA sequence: TGTGCCACCAGCAGAAGGTCAGATACGCAGTATTTT.

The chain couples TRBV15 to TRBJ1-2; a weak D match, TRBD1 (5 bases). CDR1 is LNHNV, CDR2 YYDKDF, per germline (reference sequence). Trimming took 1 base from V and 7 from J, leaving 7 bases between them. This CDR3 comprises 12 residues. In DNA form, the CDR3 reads TGTGCCACCAGCAGAGCTCAGGGTGGCTACACCTTC. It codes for CATSRAQGGYTF.

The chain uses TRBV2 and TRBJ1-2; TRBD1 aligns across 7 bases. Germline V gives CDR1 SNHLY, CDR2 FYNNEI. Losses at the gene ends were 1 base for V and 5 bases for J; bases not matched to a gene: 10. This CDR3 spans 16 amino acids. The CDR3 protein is CASSEGTGLGGYGYTF. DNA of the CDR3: TGTGCCAGCAGTGAAGGGACAGGATTGGGGGGATATGGCTACACCTTC. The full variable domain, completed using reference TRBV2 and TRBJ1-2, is EPEVTQTPSHQVTQMGQEVILRCVPISNHLYFYWYRQILGQKVEFLVSFYNNEISEKSEIFDDQFSVERPDGSNFTLKIRSTKLEDSAMYFCASSEGTGLGGYGYTFGSGTRLTVV.

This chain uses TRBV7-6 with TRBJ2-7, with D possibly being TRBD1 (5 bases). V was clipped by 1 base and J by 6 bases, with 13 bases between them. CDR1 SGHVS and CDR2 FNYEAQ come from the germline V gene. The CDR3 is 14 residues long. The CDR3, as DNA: TGTGCCAGCAGCTTAGTTCATAGGGGATCCGAGCAGTACTTC. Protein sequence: CASSLVHRGSEQYF. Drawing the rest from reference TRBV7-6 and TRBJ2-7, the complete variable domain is GAGVSQSPRYKVTKRGQDVALRCDPISGHVSLYWYRQALGQGPEFLTYFNYEAQQDKSGLPNDRFSAERPEGSISTLTIQRTEQRDSAMYRCASSLVHRGSEQYFGPGTRLTVT.

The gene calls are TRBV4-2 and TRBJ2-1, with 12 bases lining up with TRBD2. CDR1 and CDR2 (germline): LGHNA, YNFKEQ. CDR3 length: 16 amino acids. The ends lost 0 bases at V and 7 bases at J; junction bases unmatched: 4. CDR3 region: CASSQEGGLAGNEQFF. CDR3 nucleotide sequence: TGTGCCAGCAGCCAAGAGGGAGGACTAGCGGGGAATGAGCAGTTCTTC.

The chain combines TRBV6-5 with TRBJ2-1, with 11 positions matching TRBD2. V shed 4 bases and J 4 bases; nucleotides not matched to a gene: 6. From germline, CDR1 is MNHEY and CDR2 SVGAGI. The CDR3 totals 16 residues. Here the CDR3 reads CASSSLTSGAYNEQFF. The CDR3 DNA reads TGTGCCAGCAGTTCCTTGACTAGCGGGGCTTACAATGAGCAGTTCTTC.

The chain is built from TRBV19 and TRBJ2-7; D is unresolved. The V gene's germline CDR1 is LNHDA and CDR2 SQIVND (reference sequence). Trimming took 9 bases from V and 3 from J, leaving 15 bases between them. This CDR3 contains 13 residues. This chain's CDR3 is CASSREFYYEQYF. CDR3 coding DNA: TGTGCCAGCTCTAGAGAGTTCTACTACGAGCAGTACTTC.

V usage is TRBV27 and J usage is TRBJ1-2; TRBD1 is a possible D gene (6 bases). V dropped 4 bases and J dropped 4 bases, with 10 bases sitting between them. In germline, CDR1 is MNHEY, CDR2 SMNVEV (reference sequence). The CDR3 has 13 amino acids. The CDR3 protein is CASSSTGSYGYTF. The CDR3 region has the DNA TGTGCCAGCAGTTCTACAGGGAGCTATGGCTACACCTTC.

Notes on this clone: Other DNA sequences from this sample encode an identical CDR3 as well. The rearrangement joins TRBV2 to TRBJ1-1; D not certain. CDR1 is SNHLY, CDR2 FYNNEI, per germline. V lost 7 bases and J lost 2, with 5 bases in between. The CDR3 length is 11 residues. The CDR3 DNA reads TGTGCCAGCATGGTTAACACTGAAGCTTTCTTT. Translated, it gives CASMVNTEAFF.

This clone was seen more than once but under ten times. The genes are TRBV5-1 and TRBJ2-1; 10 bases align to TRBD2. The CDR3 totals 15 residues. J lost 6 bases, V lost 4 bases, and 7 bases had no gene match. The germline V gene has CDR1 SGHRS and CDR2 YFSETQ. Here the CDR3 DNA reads TGCGCCAGCAGCCCAGGGACTAGCGCGTCCAATGAGCAGTTCTTC. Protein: CASSPGTSASNEQFF.

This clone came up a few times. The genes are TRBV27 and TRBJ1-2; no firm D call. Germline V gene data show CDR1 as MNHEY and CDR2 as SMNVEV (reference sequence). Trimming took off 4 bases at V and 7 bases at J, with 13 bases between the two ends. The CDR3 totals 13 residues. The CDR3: CASSYTGSGGYTF. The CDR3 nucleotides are TGTGCCAGCAGTTATACGGGGAGCGGTGGCTACACCTTC.

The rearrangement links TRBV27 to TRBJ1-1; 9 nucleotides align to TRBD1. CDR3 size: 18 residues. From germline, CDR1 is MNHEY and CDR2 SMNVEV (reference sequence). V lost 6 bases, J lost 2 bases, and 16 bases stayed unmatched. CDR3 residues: CASRRTTGGSILNTEAFF. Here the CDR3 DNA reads TGTGCCAGCAGACGCACCACAGGGGGCTCTATCTTAAACACTGAAGCTTTCTTT.

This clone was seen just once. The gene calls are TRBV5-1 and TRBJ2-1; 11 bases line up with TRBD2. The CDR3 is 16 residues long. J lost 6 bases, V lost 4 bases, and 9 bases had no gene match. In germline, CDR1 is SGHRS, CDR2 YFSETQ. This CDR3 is CASSPLLAGEGNEQFF. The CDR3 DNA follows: TGCGCCAGCAGCCCCTTACTAGCGGGAGAGGGCAATGAGCAGTTCTTC.

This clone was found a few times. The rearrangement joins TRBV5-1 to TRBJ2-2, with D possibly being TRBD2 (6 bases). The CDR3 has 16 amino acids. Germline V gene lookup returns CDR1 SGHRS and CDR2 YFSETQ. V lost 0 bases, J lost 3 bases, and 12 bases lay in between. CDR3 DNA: TGCGCCAGCAGCTTGGCCACGGGGGTCGACACCGGGGAGCTGTTTTTT. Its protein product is CASSLATGVDTGELFF.

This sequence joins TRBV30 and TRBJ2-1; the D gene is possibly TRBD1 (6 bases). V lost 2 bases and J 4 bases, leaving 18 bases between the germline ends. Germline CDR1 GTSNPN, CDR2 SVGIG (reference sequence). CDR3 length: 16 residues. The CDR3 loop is CAWSKGVVIGYNEQFF. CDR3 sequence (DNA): TGTGCCTGGAGTAAGGGGGTGGTAATCGGGTACAATGAGCAGTTCTTC.

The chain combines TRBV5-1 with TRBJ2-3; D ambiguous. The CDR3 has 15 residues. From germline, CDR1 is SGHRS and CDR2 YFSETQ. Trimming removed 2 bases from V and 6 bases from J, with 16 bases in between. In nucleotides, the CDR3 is TGCGCCAGCAGCTTTGACCACCCCGCAAGGGATACGCAGTATTTT. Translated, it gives CASSFDHPARDTQYF.

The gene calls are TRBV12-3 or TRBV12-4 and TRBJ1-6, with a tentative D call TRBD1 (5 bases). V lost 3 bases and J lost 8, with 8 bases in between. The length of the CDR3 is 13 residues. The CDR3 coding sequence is TGTGCCAGCAGTTTCCAGGGAGATTCACCCCTCCACTTT. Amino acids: CASSFQGDSPLHF.

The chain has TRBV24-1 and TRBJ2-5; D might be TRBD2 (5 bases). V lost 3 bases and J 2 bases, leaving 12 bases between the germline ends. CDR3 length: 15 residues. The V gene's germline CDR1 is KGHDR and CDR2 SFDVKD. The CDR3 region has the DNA TGTGCCACCAGTGATCCCGGACGGGGTCAAGAGACCCAGTACTTC. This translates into CATSDPGRGQETQYF.

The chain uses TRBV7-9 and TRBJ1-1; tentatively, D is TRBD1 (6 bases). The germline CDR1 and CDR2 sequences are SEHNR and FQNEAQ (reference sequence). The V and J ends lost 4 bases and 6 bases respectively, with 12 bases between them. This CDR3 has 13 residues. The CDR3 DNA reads TGTGCCAGCAGCTCCGAGGGGGGCGCTGAAGCTTTCTTT. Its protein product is CASSSEGGAEAFF.